This T cell receptor (beta chain) was sequenced in a study of blood T cell repertoires in COVID-19. Whole-study context: The origin of the acute and convalescent COVID-19 samples was the United States, Italy and Spain. T cells, B-cell-depleted T cells, or PBMCs supplied cDNA or gDNA.

The authors' processing: Quantification of nucleated cells was approximated via reference gene primer amplification. The data were produced by immunoSEQ multiplex PCR, yet TCRdb's version contains in-frame clones alone and is incomplete. That table furnishes V, J and clone size, whereas the DNA furnished D and trimming. Seen here are around 230,000 clones, approximately 90% observed once, and the top ten hold less than 4.5%. CDR1 and CDR2 from the germline V gene are SGHAT and FQDESV (reference sequence). The CDR3 runs to 15 residues. V lost 5 bases and J 8 bases, leaving 19 bases between the germline ends.

The origin of this receptor is a woman aged 40 to 50 with acute COVID-19. Material: PBMCs or T cells enriched from blood (not recorded which). The chain employs TRBV11-1 and TRBJ2-1, with D tentatively TRBD2 (6 bases). The CDR3 sequence is CASSPQTRVSHEQFF. CDR3 in DNA: TGTGCCAGCAGCCCTCAGACTAGGGTAAGCCATGAGCAGTTCTTC.